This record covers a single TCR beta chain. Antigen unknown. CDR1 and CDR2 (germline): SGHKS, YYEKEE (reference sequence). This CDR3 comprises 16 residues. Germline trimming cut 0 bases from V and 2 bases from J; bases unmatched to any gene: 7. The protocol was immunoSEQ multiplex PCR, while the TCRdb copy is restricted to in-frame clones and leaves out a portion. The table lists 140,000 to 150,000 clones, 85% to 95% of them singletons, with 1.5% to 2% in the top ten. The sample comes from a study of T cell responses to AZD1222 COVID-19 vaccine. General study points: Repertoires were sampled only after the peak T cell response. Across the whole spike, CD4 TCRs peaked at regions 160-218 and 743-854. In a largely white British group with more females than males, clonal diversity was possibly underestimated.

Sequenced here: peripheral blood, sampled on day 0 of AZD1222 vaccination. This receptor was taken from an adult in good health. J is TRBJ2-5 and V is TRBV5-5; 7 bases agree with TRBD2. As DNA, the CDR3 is TGTGCCAGCAGCTTGGGGGCGCGGGGGAGTCAAGAGACCCAGTACTTC. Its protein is CASSLGARGSQETQYF.